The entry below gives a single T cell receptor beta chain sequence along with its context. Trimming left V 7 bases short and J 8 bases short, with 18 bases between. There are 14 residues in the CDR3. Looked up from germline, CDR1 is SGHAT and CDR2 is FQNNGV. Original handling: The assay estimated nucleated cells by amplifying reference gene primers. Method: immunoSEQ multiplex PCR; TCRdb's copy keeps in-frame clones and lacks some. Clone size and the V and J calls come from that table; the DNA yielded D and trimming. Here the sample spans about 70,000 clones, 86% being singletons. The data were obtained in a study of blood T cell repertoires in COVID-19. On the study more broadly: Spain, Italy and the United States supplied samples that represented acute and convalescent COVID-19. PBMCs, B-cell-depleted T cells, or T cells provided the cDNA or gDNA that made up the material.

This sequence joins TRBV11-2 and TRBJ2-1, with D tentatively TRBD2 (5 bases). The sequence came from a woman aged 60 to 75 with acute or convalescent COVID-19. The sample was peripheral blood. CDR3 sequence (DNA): TGTGCCAGCACCCCCAGAGTAGCGATGGATGAGCAGTTCTTC. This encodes CASTPRVAMDEQFF.